The clone carrying this T cell receptor (beta chain) occurred many times. Its antigen is not known. The data are from a study of response to subunit inactivated influenza vaccine. Trimming pared 3 bases from V and 3 bases from J, leaving 12 bases between. Germline loops: CDR1 DFQATT, CDR2 SNEGSKA (reference sequence). CDR3 length equals 13 residues. General study points: Every seasonal influenza vaccination brings in few new T cells, the authors suggested.

TCRdb called the RT-PCR reads again in MiXCR, with one record for every CDR3 protein. The sample records 550,000 to 800,000 distinct CDR3 sequences, 15% to 19% being singletons. The sequenced sample was PBMCs from blood, obtained less than 13 days after vaccination. The receptor comes from a man aged 45-65 years who received an inactivated influenza vaccine. The chain has TRBV20-1 and TRBJ2-7; D might be TRBD1 (6 bases). The DNA of the CDR3 is TGCAGTGCTAGGTCTGGACAGAGCTACGAGCAGTACTTC. It codes for CSARSGQSYEQYF.